This T cell receptor (beta chain) was profiled in a study of blood T cell repertoires in COVID-19. Study-level background: COVID-19 samples collected from the United States, Italy and Spain covered acute and convalescent phases. T cells, B-cell-depleted T cells, or PBMCs provided the cDNA or gDNA that served as material.

With 7 bases removed from V and 3 bases from J, the gap between germline ends came to 12 bases. This CDR3 has 13 amino acids. CDR1 and CDR2 from the germline V gene are SGHDT and YYEEEE. Source study methods: The authors estimated nucleated cell counts from reference gene primer amplification. Assay: immunoSEQ multiplex PCR; the TCRdb copy retains only in-frame clones and omits some. V and J calls and clone size are as listed in that table; D and trimming were resolved from the DNA. The sample gives around 29,000 clones, 60% to 80% of which show up once; 7.5% to 8% is in the top ten. Specimen: peripheral blood. The chain recombines TRBV5-6 with TRBJ2-3, with TRBD1 as a possible D gene (5 bases). The clonotype originates from a woman aged 65 to 85 with active or convalescent COVID-19. The chain's CDR3 is CASRVDRTDTQYF. The CDR3, as DNA: TGTGCCAGCCGAGTTGACAGAACAGATACGCAGTATTTT.